This T cell receptor beta chain was obtained from a study of blood T cell repertoires in COVID-19. Study context: Some COVID-19 samples were acute and others convalescent; all came from the United States, Italy and Spain. T cells, B-cell-depleted T cells, or PBMCs provided the cDNA or gDNA that served as material.

The germline V gene encodes CDR1 SNHLY and CDR2 FYNNEI. V lost 5 bases and J lost 5; bases outside the gene matches: 4. CDR3 size: 16 residues. Original processing methods: Researchers report that nucleated cell counts were estimated from reference gene primer amplification. The method was immunoSEQ multiplex PCR; TCRdb's version includes in-frame clones alone and lacks a portion of them. Clone size and V and J calls were adopted from that table, with D and trimming inferred from the DNA. The data contain some 240,000 clones, less than 90% of them singletons. This chain links TRBV2 with TRBJ2-2; TRBD2 agrees at 14 bases. Material for sequencing was peripheral blood. This receptor was taken from a woman aged 40 to 50 who had recovered from COVID-19. The CDR3 sequence is CASSRLAGGRTGELFF. In DNA, the CDR3 is TGTGCCAGCAGTAGACTAGCGGGGGGGCGGACCGGGGAGCTGTTTTTT.